Listed here are 23 T cell receptor beta chains from one sample, sequenced in a study of identifying expanded T cells in peripheral blood (dated 2019 in TCRdb). Libraries came from the immunoSEQ multiplex PCR assay. The immuneACCESS repertoire file appears here via TCRdb, limited to in-frame rearrangements. These files lack a portion of the clones; in checked studies, under half of the deficit traces to unresolved V genes, and the cause of the others is not known. The sample table shows 90,000 or so clones, and 70% to 90% are seen once. In total, the top ten clones hold 5.5% to 6.5% of the sample. Material: blood. The source is a person aged 18 to 75 in good health.

The rearrangement joins TRBV2 to TRBJ2-3; 9 bases map to TRBD1. V lost 5 bases, J lost 6 bases, and 9 bases stayed unmatched. The CDR3 runs to 15 residues. The germline gives CDR1 SNHLY, CDR2 FYNNEI. The CDR3 nucleotides are TGTGCCAGCAGTCCTTTAGGGACAGGGAGGGATACGCAGTATTTT. Its translation: CASSPLGTGRDTQYF.

The chain is built from TRBV7-8 and TRBJ2-3; D may be TRBD1 (5 bases). With 7 bases removed from V and 5 bases from J, the gap between germline ends came to 22 bases. Germline V gene sequence: CDR1 SGHVS, CDR2 FQNEAQ. This CDR3 has 16 residues. The CDR3 DNA follows: TGTGCCAGCACCGAGTCGGGTGGGGCCCCGGGAGATACGCAGTATTTT. Its protein is CASTESGGAPGDTQYF.

The chain employs TRBV10-2 and TRBJ1-5, with TRBD1 as a possible D gene (6 bases). Deletions cut 6 bases from V and 6 bases from J, with 21 bases between. This CDR3 has 16 amino acids. In germline, CDR1 is WSHSY, CDR2 SAAADI. CDR3 sequence: CASREDRSGSGQPQHF. CDR3 in DNA: TGCGCCAGCAGGGAAGACAGGAGTGGGTCCGGTCAGCCCCAGCATTTT.

The chain combines TRBV7-3 with TRBJ2-5; D is ambiguous. This CDR3 spans 15 amino acids. V was trimmed by 1 base and J by 3 bases, leaving 12 bases between them. Germline V gives CDR1 SGHTA, CDR2 FQGTGA. The CDR3 DNA sequence: TGTGCCAGCAGCTTAAGTTCTGGGATGAAAGAGACCCAGTACTTC. It is translated as CASSLSSGMKETQYF.

The rearrangement links TRBV2 to TRBJ2-2; D gene unclear. Germline CDR1 SNHLY, CDR2 FYNNEI. This CDR3 has 15 residues. The germline V and J ends were trimmed by 7 bases and 3 bases, with 15 bases remaining between them. The CDR3 region has the DNA TGTGCCAGCACGCGACTTTTTTTGGACACCGGGGAGCTGTTTTTT. Its translation is CASTRLFLDTGELFF.

The V and J genes are TRBV27 and TRBJ1-2, with TRBD1 as a possible D gene (6 bases). Trimming took off 6 bases at V and 2 bases at J, with 13 bases between the two ends. The CDR3 length is 14 residues. Germline V CDR1 and CDR2: MNHEY, SMNVEV (reference sequence). CDR3 sequence (DNA): TGTGCCAGCAGACCGACAGGACTGAACTATGGCTACACCTTC. Its protein product is CASRPTGLNYGYTF.

This clone was counted between two and nine times. J is TRBJ2-1 and V is TRBV7-2, with TRBD1 matching 9 bases. CDR1 and CDR2 from the germline V gene are SGHTA and FQGNSA. Trimming took 3 bases from V and 9 from J; bases not matched to a gene: 9. This CDR3 comprises 15 residues. The CDR3 DNA is TGTGCCAGCAGCTTCACCAGGACAGGGGTGAGTGAGCAGTTCTTC. This gives the protein CASSFTRTGVSEQFF.

The chain employs TRBV10-2 and TRBJ1-2; 7 bases agree with TRBD1. The V segment lost 8 bases and the J segment 5 bases; nucleotides outside the gene matches: 8. This CDR3 is built from 13 residues. Germline lookup yields CDR1 WSHSY and CDR2 SAAADI. In DNA, the CDR3 is TGCGCCAGCGGGAGGACAGGAATATATGGCTACACCTTC. Its protein is CASGRTGIYGYTF.

The chain employs TRBV5-6 and TRBJ2-5; the D is unclear. V lost 1 base to trimming and J lost 2 bases, with 9 bases between them. Germline CDR1 reads SGHDT; CDR2 reads YYEEEE. The CDR3 consists of 14 residues. This CDR3 reads CASSLIQEQETQYF. DNA of the CDR3: TGTGCCAGCAGCTTGATTCAGGAGCAAGAGACCCAGTACTTC.

This rearrangement joins TRBV19 to TRBJ2-7; weak D call: TRBD1 (6 bases). The CDR3 is 13 amino acids. Germline V CDR1 and CDR2: LNHDA, SQIVND (reference sequence). The V and J ends lost 5 bases and 6 bases respectively, with 14 bases between them. The CDR3 coding sequence is TGTGCCAGTAGTCAACAACTCAGGGGCGAGCAGTACTTC. Translation: CASSQQLRGEQYF.

The rearrangement uses TRBV7-8 and TRBJ1-5; unclear D gene. The CDR3 has 16 amino acids. Germline CDR1 and CDR2: SGHVS and FQNEAQ. Trimming cost V 5 bases and J 0 bases, with 14 bases left between them. This CDR3 reads CASSPMRRGSNQPQHF. The CDR3 DNA sequence: TGTGCCAGCAGCCCCATGCGCCGTGGTAGCAATCAGCCCCAGCATTTT. The full variable domain, rest sourced from reference TRBV7-8 and TRBJ1-5, is GAGVSQSPRYKVAKRGQDVALRCDPISGHVSLFWYQQALGQGPEFLTYFQNEAQLDKSGLPSDRFFAERPEGSVSTLKIQRTQQEDSAVYLCASSPMRRGSNQPQHFGDGTRLSIL.

This clone was counted between two and nine times. The gene calls are TRBV7-6 and TRBJ1-1, with D perhaps matching TRBD1 (6 bases). There are 16 residues in the CDR3. V was trimmed by 4 bases and J by 1 base, leaving 16 bases between them. Germline V gene data show CDR1 as SGHVS and CDR2 as FNYEAQ. CDR3 protein: CASSSGEDRPNTEAFF. The CDR3 coding sequence is TGTGCCAGCAGCTCGGGGGAAGACAGGCCGAACACTGAAGCTTTCTTT.

The genes are TRBV30 and TRBJ2-7; 10 bases fit TRBD2. Germline loops: CDR1 GTSNPN, CDR2 SVGIG (reference sequence). The CDR3 spans 15 residues. J lost 3 bases, V lost 3 bases, and 8 bases had no gene match. The CDR3 spells CAWSPLAGAHYEQYF. The CDR3 region has the DNA TGTGCCTGGAGCCCCCTAGCGGGGGCGCACTACGAGCAGTACTTC.

The chain employs TRBV19 and TRBJ1-2; D is perhaps TRBD1 (6 bases). This CDR3 contains 13 residues. Per germline, CDR1 LNHDA and CDR2 SQIVND (reference sequence). Trimming took 3 bases from V and 2 from J, leaving 7 bases between them. CDR3: CASSIDRNYGYTF. The CDR3 DNA follows: TGTGCCAGTAGTATCGACAGGAACTATGGCTACACCTTC.

J is TRBJ2-1 and V is TRBV6-5; no reliable D call. V was cut by 5 bases and J by 4 bases, with 9 bases left in between. There are 13 residues in the CDR3. CDR1 and CDR2 from the germline V gene are MNHEY and SVGAGI. The chain's CDR3 is CASSLDNYNEQFF. The CDR3 coding sequence is TGTGCCAGCAGTCTCGACAATTACAATGAGCAGTTCTTC.

CDR3 region: CASSDGQGWYF. In DNA, the CDR3 is TGCGCCAGCAGTGACGGGCAGGGATGGTACTTC. The rearrangement uses TRBV10-1 and TRBJ2-7, with D possibly matching TRBD1 (5 bases). This CDR3 comprises 11 residues. With 3 bases removed from V and 12 bases from J, the gap between germline ends came to 12 bases. Per germline, CDR1 WNHNN and CDR2 SYGVQD (reference sequence).

This clone was seen more than once but under ten times. The V call is TRBV10-2, the J call TRBJ1-2; 7 bases fit TRBD1. Germline assignment: CDR1 WSHSY and CDR2 SAAADI. J gave up 5 bases and V 0 bases, and 3 bases lay outside the gene matches. The CDR3 is 14 residues long. CDR3 region: CASSESIRGYGYTF. The DNA for the CDR3 is TGCGCCAGCAGTGAGTCGATCAGGGGGTATGGCTACACCTTC.

In its sample, this clone was seen a few times. The rearrangement links TRBV30 to TRBJ1-1; no reliable D call. This CDR3 is built from 13 residues. The V end was cut by 4 bases, the J end by 1 base, with 10 bases between. Germline V gives CDR1 GTSNPN, CDR2 SVGIG (reference sequence). CDR3 in DNA: TGTGCCTGGAATAGAAACGGGAACACTGAAGCTTTCTTT. It translates to CAWNRNGNTEAFF.

The chain carries TRBV6-7 and TRBJ2-7; tentative D call: TRBD2 (5 bases). TRBV6-7 is an open reading frame whose function is uncertain. The V gene lost 7 bases and the J gene lost 7 bases, with 32 bases spanning the gap. The CDR3 is 18 amino acids. CDR3 DNA sequence: TGTGCCAGCACCGACCCGGCGGAAAAGCCCACAGCGGAATGGGAGCAGTACTTC. Its protein product is CASTDPAEKPTAEWEQYF.

This sequence joins TRBV19 and TRBJ1-1; no reliable D call. The CDR3 loop spans 16 amino acids. Deletions cut 3 bases from V and 4 bases from J, with 18 bases between. Germline lookup yields CDR1 LNHDA and CDR2 SQIVND (reference sequence). Here the CDR3 DNA reads TGTGCCAGTAGTATCGCTGCACGCCGCACGGGCACTGAAGCTTTCTTT. This sequence encodes CASSIAARRTGTEAFF.

The genes are TRBV6-1 and TRBJ1-1; D unclear. Germline V lookup: CDR1 MNHNS, CDR2 SASEGT. There are 10 residues in the CDR3. V gave up 8 bases and J gave up 12 bases, with 13 bases separating them. CDR3 in amino acids: CASVEKKTFF. CDR3 nucleotide sequence: TGTGCCAGCGTGGAGAAGAAGACTTTCTTT.

As for this clone: One junction end disagrees with the germline gene, perhaps due to a read error. The V call is TRBV7-6, the J call TRBJ2-7; 11 nucleotides align to TRBD1. CDR3 length: 13 amino acids. CDR1 and CDR2 from the germline V gene are SGHVS and FNYEAQ. CDR3 DNA sequence: TGTGCCAGCAGCCCTGGACAGGGGGCTTTCATGGACTTC. This sequence encodes CASSPGQGAFMDF. Full variable domain (missing parts from reference TRBV7-6 and TRBJ2-7): GAGVSQSPRYKVTKRGQDVALRCDPISGHVSLYWYRQALGQGPEFLTYFNYEAQQDKSGLPNDRFSAERPEGSISTLTIQRTEQRDSAMYRCASSPGQGAFMDFGPGTRLTVT.

The chain has TRBV5-1 and TRBJ2-3; no firm D call. V lost 0 bases and J 4 bases, leaving 3 bases between the germline ends. This CDR3 is built from 12 residues. The germline V gene has CDR1 SGHRS and CDR2 YFSETQ. The CDR3 loop reads CASSLGADTQYF. CDR3 nucleotide sequence: TGCGCCAGCAGCTTGGGGGCAGATACGCAGTATTTT.